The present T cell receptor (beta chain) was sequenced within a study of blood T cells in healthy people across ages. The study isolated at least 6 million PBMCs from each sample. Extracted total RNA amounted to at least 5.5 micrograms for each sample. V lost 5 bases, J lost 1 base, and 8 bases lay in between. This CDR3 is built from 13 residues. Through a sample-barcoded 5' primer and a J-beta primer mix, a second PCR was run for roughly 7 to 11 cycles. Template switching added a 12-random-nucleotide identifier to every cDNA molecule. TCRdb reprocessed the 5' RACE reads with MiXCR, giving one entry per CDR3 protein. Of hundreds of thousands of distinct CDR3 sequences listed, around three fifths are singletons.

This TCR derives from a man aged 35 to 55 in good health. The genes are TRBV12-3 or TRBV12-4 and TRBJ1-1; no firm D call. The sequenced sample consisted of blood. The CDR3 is CASSPLANTEAFF. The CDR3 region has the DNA TGTGCCAGCAGTCCCCTGGCGAACACTGAAGCTTTCTTT.